This TCR beta chain was retrieved from a study of cytomegalovirus exposure and HLA in healthy donors. The PCR ran on 60 Vbeta and 13 Jbeta primers. Only in-frame clones appear in the TCRdb table, and some are missing; sequencing was by immunoSEQ multiplex PCR. The sample lists around 150,000 clones, roughly three quarters occurring once. From germline, CDR1 is SGHRS and CDR2 YFSETQ. This CDR3 is built from 15 residues. Unmatched junction bases numbered 3, after V lost 1 base and J lost 1 base. This receptor was obtained from a woman aged 45-65 years in good health and CMV-seronegative. The sample taken for sequencing was PBMCs. The chain employs TRBV5-1 and TRBJ1-1, with TRBD1 identical over 8 bases. The CDR3 DNA is TGCGCCAGCAGCTTGACCGGGACAGGGAACACTGAAGCTTTCTTT. This sequence encodes CASSLTGTGNTEAFF.